What follows are 3 T cell receptor beta chains derived from one specimen sequenced in a study of cytomegalovirus exposure and HLA in healthy donors. PCR primers comprised 60 Vbeta and 13 Jbeta primers. Here immunoSEQ multiplex PCR was the method, and the copy in TCRdb shows in-frame clones only, minus some. The repertoire includes approximately 150,000 clones, over 60% of them detected once, and around 3.1% sits in the top ten. Sequencing was carried out using PBMCs. Receptors were obtained from a male donor in good health and CMV-seronegative.

The chain is built from TRBV19 and TRBJ1-5; D gene uncertain. Trimming removed 3 bases from V and 3 bases from J, with 6 bases in between. CDR1 and CDR2 (germline): LNHDA, SQIVND (reference sequence). This CDR3 region has 13 residues. CDR3 DNA: TGTGCCAGTAGTATGGCAGACAATCAGCCCCAGCATTTT. Encoded protein: CASSMADNQPQHF.

This CDR3 reads CASSQSNRRQGVGGYTF. CDR3 DNA sequence: TGTGCCAGCAGCCAATCCAATAGAAGACAGGGTGTCGGCGGCTACACCTTC. This chain uses TRBV16 with TRBJ1-2; 7 positions agree with TRBD1. The CDR3 is made up of 17 amino acids. Germline assignment: CDR1 KGHSY and CDR2 FQNENV. Unmatched junction bases numbered 15, after V lost 0 bases and J lost 8 bases.

For this clone: Other nucleotide sequences from this sample produce the same CDR3. The chain employs TRBV28 and TRBJ2-3; the match to TRBD2 covers 10 bases. The junction had 5 bases not matched to a gene; V was cut back by 1 base and J by 1 base. CDR1 and CDR2 from the germline V gene are MDHEN and SYDVKM. This CDR3 has 17 amino acids. The CDR3 DNA is TGTGCCAGCAGTTTATTGTTAGGACTAGCGGGCACAGATACGCAGTATTTT. Amino acids: CASSLLLGLAGTDTQYF.